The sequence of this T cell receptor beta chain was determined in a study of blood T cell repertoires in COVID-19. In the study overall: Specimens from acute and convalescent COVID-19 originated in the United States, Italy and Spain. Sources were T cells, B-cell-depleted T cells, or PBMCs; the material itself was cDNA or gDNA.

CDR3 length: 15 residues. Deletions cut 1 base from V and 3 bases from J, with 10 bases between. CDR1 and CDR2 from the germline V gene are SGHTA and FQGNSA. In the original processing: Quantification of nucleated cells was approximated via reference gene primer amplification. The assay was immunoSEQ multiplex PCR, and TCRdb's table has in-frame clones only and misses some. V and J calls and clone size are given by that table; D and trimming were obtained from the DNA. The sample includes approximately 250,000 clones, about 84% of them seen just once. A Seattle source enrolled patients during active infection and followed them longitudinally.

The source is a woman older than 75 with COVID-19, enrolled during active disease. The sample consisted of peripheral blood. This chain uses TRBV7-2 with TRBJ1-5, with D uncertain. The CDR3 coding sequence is TGTGCCAGCAGCTTAGGCGCGATTTTCAATCAGCCCCAGCATTTT. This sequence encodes CASSLGAIFNQPQHF.